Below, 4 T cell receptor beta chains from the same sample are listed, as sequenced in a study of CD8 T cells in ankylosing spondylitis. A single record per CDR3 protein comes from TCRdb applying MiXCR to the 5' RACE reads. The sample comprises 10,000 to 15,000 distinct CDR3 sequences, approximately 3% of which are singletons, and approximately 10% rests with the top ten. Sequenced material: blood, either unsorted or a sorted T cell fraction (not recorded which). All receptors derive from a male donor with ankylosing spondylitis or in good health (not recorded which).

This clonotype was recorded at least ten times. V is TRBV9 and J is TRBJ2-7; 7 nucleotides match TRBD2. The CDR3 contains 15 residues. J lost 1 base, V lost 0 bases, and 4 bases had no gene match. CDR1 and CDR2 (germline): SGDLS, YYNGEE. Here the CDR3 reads CASSVDFGGSYEQYF. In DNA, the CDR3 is TGTGCCAGCAGCGTAGACTTCGGGGGGTCCTACGAGCAGTACTTC. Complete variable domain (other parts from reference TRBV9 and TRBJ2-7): DSGVTQTPKHLITATGQRVTLRCSPRSGDLSVYWYQQSLDQGLQFLIQYYNGEERAKGNILERFSAQQFPDLHSELNLSSLELGDSALYFCASSVDFGGSYEQYFGPGTRLTVT.

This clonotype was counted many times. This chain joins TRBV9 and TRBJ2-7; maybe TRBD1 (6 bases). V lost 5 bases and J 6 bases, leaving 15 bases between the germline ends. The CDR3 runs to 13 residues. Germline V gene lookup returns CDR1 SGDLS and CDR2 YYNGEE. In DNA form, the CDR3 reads TGTGCCAGCAGTAGGTCGACAGGACCCGAGCAGTACTTC. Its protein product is CASSRSTGPEQYF.

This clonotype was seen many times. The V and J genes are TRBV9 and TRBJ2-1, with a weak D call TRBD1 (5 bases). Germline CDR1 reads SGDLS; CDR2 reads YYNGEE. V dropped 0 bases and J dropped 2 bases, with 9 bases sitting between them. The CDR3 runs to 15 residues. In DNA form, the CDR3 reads TGTGCCAGCAGCGTAGGTAAGGGGCCCTACAATGAGCAGTTCTTC. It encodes CASSVGKGPYNEQFF. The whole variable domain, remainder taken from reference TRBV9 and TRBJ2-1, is DSGVTQTPKHLITATGQRVTLRCSPRSGDLSVYWYQQSLDQGLQFLIQYYNGEERAKGNILERFSAQQFPDLHSELNLSSLELGDSALYFCASSVGKGPYNEQFFGPGTRLTVL.

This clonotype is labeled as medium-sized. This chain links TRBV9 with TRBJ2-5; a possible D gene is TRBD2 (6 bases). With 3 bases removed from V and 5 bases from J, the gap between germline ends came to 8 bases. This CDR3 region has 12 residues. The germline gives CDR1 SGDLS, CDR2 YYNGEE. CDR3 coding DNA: TGTGCCAGCAGCGCGGAGGGGGAGACCCAGTACTTC. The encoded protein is CASSAEGETQYF.